This note documents a single T cell receptor (beta chain) sequence. Its specificity is not known. These data are taken from a study of cytomegalovirus exposure and HLA in healthy donors. V gave up 10 bases and J gave up 0 bases; unmatched junction bases: 9. Germline CDR1 reads ENHRY; CDR2 reads SYGVKD. The CDR3 runs 16 residues. Study-level results: Most subjects had HLA-A and HLA-B alleles reportedly predicted accurately by TCR beta sequences.

PCR used 60 Vbeta primers and 13 Jbeta primers. Here immunoSEQ multiplex PCR was the method, and the copy in TCRdb shows in-frame clones only, minus some. The sample includes around 160,000 clones. The chain has TRBV10-3 and TRBJ2-2, with 9 positions matching TRBD2. The sequencing input was PBMCs. The source is a woman between 45 and 65 years old in good health and CMV-seronegative. In DNA form, the CDR3 reads TGTGCCACCCACCAGACTAGCGGAACGAACACCGGGGAGCTGTTTTTT. It translates to CATHQTSGTNTGELFF.